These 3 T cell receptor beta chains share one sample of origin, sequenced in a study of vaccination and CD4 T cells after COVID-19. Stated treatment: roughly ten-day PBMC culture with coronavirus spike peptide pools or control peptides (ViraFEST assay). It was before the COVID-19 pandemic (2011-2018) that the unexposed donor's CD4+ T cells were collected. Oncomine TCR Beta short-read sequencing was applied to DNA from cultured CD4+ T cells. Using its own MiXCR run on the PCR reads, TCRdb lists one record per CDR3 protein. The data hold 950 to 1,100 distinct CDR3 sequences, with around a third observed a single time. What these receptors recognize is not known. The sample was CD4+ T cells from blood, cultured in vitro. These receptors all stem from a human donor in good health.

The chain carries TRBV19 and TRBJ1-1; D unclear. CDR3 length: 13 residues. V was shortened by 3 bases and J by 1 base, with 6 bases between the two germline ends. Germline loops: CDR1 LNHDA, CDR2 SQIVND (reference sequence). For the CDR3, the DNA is TGTGCCAGTAGTATTGGGTGGAACACTGAAGCTTTCTTT. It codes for CASSIGWNTEAFF.

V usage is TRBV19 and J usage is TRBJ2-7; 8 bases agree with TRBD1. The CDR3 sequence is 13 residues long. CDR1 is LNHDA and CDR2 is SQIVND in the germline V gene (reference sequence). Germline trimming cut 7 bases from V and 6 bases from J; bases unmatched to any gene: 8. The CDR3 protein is CASTDRGQSEQYF. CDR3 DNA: TGTGCCAGTACCGACAGGGGACAGTCCGAGCAGTACTTC.

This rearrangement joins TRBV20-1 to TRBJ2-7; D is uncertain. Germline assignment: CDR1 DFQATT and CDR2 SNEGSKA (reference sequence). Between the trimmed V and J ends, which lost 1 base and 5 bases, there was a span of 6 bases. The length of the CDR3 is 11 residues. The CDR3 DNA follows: TGCAGTGCTAGAGGGGTTAACGAGCAGTACTTC. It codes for CSARGVNEQYF.